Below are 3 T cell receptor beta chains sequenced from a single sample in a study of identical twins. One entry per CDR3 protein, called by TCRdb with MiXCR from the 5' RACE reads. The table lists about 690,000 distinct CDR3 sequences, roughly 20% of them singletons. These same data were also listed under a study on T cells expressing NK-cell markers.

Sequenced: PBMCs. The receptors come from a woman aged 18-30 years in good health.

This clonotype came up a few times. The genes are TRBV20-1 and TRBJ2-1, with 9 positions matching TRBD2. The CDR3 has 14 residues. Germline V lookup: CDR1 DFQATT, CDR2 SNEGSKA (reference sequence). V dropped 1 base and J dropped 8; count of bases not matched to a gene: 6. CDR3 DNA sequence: TGCAGTGCTAGAGCCAGCGGGGGGTTGGATGAGCAGTTCTTC. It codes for CSARASGGLDEQFF.

CDR3 sequence reads: CASSIGRTYEQYF. The CDR3 DNA reads as TGTGCCAGTAGTATAGGAAGGACCTACGAGCAGTACTTC. The chain uses TRBV19 and TRBJ2-7; D is uncertain. Trimming left V 1 base short and J 2 bases short, with 6 bases between. The CDR3 length is 13 residues. Germline CDR1 is LNHDA and CDR2 is SQIVND (reference sequence).

The CDR3 spells CSVAVGSSYNEQFF. The DNA for the CDR3 is TGCAGCGTAGCCGTGGGGAGCTCATACAATGAGCAGTTCTTC. V gene TRBV29-1 combines with J gene TRBJ2-1; tentative D call: TRBD2 (5 bases). This CDR3 region has 14 residues. V was trimmed by 6 bases and J by 4 bases, leaving 16 bases between them. Germline V gene lookup returns CDR1 SQVTM and CDR2 ANQGSEA.